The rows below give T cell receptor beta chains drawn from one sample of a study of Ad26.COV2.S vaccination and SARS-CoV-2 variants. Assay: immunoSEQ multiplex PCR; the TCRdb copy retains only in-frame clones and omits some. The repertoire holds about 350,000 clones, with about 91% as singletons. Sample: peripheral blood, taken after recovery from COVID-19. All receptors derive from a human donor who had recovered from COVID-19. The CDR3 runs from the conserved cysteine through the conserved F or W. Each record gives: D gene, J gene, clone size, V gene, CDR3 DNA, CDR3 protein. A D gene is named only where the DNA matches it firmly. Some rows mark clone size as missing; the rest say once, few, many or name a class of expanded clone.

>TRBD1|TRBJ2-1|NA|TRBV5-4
TGTGCCAGCAGCTCTGGACAGGGAGCATACAATGAGCAGTTCTTC
CASSSGQGAYNEQFF
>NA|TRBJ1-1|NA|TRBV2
TGTGCCAGCAGTGTGATCGGGGGGGCGAACACTGAAGCTTTCTTT
CASSVIGGANTEAFF
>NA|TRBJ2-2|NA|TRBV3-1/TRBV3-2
TGTGCCAGCAGCCAAATCAGAAACACCGGGGAGCTGTTTTTT
CASSQIRNTGELFF
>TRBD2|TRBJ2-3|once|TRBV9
TGTGCCAGCAGCGCGACTAGCGGGGCGAGCACAGATACGCAGTATTTT
CASSATSGASTDTQYF
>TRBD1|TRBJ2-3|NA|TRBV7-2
TGTGCCAGCAGCCTACAGGGGGCTGGGGCAGATACGCAGTATTTT
CASSLQGAGADTQYF
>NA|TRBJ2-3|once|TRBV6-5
TGTGCCAGCAGGCTACTAGGTACGCAGTATTTT
CASRLLGTQYF
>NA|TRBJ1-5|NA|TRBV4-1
TGCGCCAGCGGGACCGATAGCAATCAGCCCCAGCATTTT
CASGTDSNQPQHF
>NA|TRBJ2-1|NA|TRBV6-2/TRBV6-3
TGTGCCAGCAGTTTAAATCCCCGGGAGCCATACAATGAGCAGTTCTTC
CASSLNPREPYNEQFF
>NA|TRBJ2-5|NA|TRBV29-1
TGCAGCGTTGGCGAACCCCAAGAGACCCAGTACTTC
CSVGEPQETQYF
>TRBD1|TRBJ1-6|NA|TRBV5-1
TGCGCCAGCAGCTTAAACATTGGGACAGGGGGCACGACACCCCTCCACTTT
CASSLNIGTGGTTPLHF
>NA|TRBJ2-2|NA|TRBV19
TGTGCCAGTAGTTCGGGACAATGGAACACCGGGGAGCTGTTTTTT
CASSSGQWNTGELFF
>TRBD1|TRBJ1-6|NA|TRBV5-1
TGCGCCAGCAGCTTGGGGACAGGTTGGGCACCCCTCCACTTT
CASSLGTGWAPLHF
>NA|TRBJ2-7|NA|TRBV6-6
TGTGCCAGCAGTTACTCAGGGAGTATATCCTACGAGCAGTACTTC
CASSYSGSISYEQYF
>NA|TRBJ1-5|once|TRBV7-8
TGTGCCAGCAGCTTAAACATTGCTCAGCCCCAGCATTTT
CASSLNIAQPQHF
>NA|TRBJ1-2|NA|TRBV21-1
TGTGCCAGCAGCAAAGTTTTAAGGCTGGGCCCGTTGGAATATGGCTACACCTTC
CASSKVLRLGPLEYGYTF
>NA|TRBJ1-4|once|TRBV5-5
TGTGCCAGCAGCCACGGACTCCCGGTAAATGAAAAACTGTTTTTT
CASSHGLPVNEKLFF
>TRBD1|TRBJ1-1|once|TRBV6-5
TGTGCCAGCAGTTCACTACAGGGGGGGAAGACTGAAGCTTTCTTT
CASSSLQGGKTEAFF
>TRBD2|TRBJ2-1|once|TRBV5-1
TGCGCCAGCAGCTTAATGCTAGCGGGGGAGATTGATGAGCAGTTCTTC
CASSLMLAGEIDEQFF
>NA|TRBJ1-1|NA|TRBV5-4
TGTGCCAGCAGCCGGGACGGCCCTTTTGAAGCTTTCTTT
CASSRDGPFEAFF
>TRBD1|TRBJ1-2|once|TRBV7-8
TGTGCCAGCAGCTTAGGGGAGGACAGGGCCTATGGCTACACCTTC
CASSLGEDRAYGYTF
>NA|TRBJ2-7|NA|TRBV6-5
TGTGCCAGCAGGAAGGACGGGTCCTACGAGCAGTACTTC
CASRKDGSYEQYF
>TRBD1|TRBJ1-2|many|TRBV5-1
TGCGCCAGCAGCTTGCACAGGGGGCGTCTCTATGGCTACACCTTC
CASSLHRGRLYGYTF
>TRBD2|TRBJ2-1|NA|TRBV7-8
TGTGCCAGCGGACTAGCGGGGGGGCCCTACAATGAGCAGTTCTTC
CASGLAGGPYNEQFF
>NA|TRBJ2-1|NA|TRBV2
TGTGCCAGCAGTAATGGACAGGGAGGGGAATACAATGAGCAGTTCTTC
CASSNGQGGEYNEQFF
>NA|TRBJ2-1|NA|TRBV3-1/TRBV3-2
TGTGCCAGCAGCGTTCGGTCCCTGATACACAATGAGCAGTTCTTC
CASSVRSLIHNEQFF
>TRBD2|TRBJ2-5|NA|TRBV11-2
TGTGCCAGCAGCTTAGCAGCGGGGGGCCAGACCCAGTACTTC
CASSLAAGGQTQYF
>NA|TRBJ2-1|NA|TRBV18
TGTGCCAGCTCACCTCTAGGGGATGAGCAGTTCTTC
CASSPLGDEQFF
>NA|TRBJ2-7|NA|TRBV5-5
TGTGCCAGCAGCTTGGCTGGGACCTTCAGCTCCTACGAGCAGTACTTC
CASSLAGTFSSYEQYF
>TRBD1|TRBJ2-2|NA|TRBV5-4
TGTGCCAGCAGCTCACCGGGACAGGGGCGCCAAACCGGGGAGCTGTTTTTT
CASSSPGQGRQTGELFF
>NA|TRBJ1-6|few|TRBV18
TGTGCCAGCTCACTGGAGGACGGAGATAATTCACCCCTCCACTTT
CASSLEDGDNSPLHF
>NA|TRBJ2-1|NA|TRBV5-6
TGTGCCAGCAGCTTGGCCCCGGGGTACAATGAGCAGTTCTTC
CASSLAPGYNEQFF
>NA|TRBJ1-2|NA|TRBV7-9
TGTGCCAGCAGCACAAACAGGGATGGCTACACCTTC
CASSTNRDGYTF
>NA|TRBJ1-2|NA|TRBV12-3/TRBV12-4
TGTGCCAGCGCTCACTACACTAACTATGGCTACACCTTC
CASAHYTNYGYTF
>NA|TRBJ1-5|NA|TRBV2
TGTGCCAGCCGGCTGACAGACATTAGCAATCAGCCCCAGCATTTT
CASRLTDISNQPQHF
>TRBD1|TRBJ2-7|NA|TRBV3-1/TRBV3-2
TGTGCCAGCAGCCCAGGACAGGGGCCCTACGAGCAGTACTTC
CASSPGQGPYEQYF
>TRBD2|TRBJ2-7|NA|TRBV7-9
TGTGCCGTCGGGACTAGCGGTTACGAGCAGTACTTC
CAVGTSGYEQYF
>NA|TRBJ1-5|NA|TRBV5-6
TGTGCCAGCAGCTTGCAAGGGGGAGGCAATCAGCCCCAGCATTTT
CASSLQGGGNQPQHF
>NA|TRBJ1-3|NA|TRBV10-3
TGTGCCATCAGTGAGACAGGGACCGGAAACACCATATATTTT
CAISETGTGNTIYF